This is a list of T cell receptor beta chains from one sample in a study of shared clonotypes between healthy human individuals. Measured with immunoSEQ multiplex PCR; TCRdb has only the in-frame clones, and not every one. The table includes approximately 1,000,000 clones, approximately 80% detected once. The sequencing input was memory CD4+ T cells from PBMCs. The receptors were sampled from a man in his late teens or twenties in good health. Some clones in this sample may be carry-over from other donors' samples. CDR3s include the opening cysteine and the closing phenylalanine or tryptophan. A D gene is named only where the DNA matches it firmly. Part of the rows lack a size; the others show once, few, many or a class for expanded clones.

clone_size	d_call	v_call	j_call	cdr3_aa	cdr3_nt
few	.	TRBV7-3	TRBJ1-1	CASSLSRDANTEAFF	TGTGCCAGCAGCTTGAGCCGGGACGCGAACACTGAAGCTTTCTTT
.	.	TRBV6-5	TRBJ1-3	CATREGGSDGNTIYF	TGTGCCACCCGGGAGGGAGGTTCCGATGGAAACACCATATATTTT
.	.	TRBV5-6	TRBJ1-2	CASSLADRTFGYTF	TGTGCCAGCAGCTTGGCCGATCGAACGTTTGGCTACACCTTC
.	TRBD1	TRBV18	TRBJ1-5	CASSPQGTASEPQHF	TGTGCCAGCTCACCACAGGGGACAGCCTCAGAGCCCCAGCATTTT
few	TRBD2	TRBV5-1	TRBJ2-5	CASSASLAGQETQYF	TGCGCCAGCAGCGCCTCACTAGCGGGGCAAGAGACCCAGTACTTC
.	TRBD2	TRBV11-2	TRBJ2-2	CASSRIKAGGPSGELFF	TGTGCCAGCAGCCGCATTAAAGCGGGAGGGCCTTCGGGGGAGCTGTTTTTT
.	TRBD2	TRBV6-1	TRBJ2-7	CASEPVLAAGYEQYF	TGTGCCAGCGAACCCGTACTAGCGGCCGGCTACGAGCAGTACTTC
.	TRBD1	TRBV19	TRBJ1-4	CASKAGTGGKKLFF	TGTGCCTCAAAAGCCGGGACAGGGGGAAAAAAACTGTTTTTT
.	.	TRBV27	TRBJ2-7	CASSSAMASSYEQYF	TGTGCCAGCAGCTCAGCAATGGCTAGTAGCTACGAGCAGTACTTC
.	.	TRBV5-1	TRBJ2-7	CASSFRIATSYEQYF	TGCGCCAGCAGCTTTAGAATAGCTACGTCCTACGAGCAGTACTTC
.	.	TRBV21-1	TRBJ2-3	CASSQWEANTDTQYF	TGTGCCAGCAGCCAGTGGGAAGCGAACACAGATACGCAGTATTTT
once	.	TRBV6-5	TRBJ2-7	CASRDLSGEQYF	TGTGCCAGCAGAGACTTGAGCGGTGAGCAGTACTTC
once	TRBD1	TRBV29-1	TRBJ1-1	CSVAYWTGSGTEAFF	TGCAGCGTTGCCTATTGGACAGGGTCGGGCACTGAAGCTTTCTTT
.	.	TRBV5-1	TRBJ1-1	CASSLAEGGTEAFF	TGCGCCAGCAGCTTGGCGGAGGGAGGGACTGAAGCTTTCTTT
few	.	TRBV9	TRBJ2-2	CASSVLAGELFF	TGTGCCAGCAGCGTACTGGCCGGGGAGCTGTTTTTT
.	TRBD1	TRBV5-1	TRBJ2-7	CASSLAPQGVGEQYF	TGCGCCAGCAGCTTGGCCCCACAGGGGGTGGGGGAGCAGTACTTC
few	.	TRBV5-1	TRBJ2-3	CASSLGDGRSTDTQYF	TGCGCCAGCAGCTTGGGGGACGGACGGAGCACAGATACGCAGTATTTT
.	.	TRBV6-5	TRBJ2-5	CASTLQETQYF	TGTGCCAGCACCCTTCAAGAGACCCAGTACTTC
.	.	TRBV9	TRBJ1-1	CASSDGQLNTEAFF	TGTGCCAGCAGCGACGGACAGTTGAACACTGAAGCTTTCTTT
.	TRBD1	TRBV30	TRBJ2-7	CACGTGSSYEQYF	TGTGCCTGCGGGACAGGGTCTTCCTACGAGCAGTACTTC
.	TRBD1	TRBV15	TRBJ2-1	CATRPGQTPDGQFF	TGTGCCACCAGGCCGGGACAGACCCCAGACGGGCAGTTCTTC
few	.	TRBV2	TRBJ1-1	CASCGGRNTEAFF	TGTGCCAGCTGCGGGGGCCGTAACACTGAAGCTTTCTTT
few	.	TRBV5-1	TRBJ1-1	CASSRLEVNTEAFF	TGCGCCAGCAGCCGTTTGGAGGTGAACACTGAAGCTTTCTTT